This T cell receptor (beta chain) was captured in a study of CD8+CD57+ T cells in acquired aplastic anemia. Genomic DNA constituted the template upon which TCR beta VDJ and CDR3 profiling was performed. Using its own MiXCR run on the reads, TCRdb lists one record per CDR3 protein. The sample comprises about 220,000 distinct CDR3 sequences, 34% of which are singletons, and about 1.1% rests with the top ten. This clonotype was seen ten or more times. Sequenced: sorted CD4+, CD8+, or CD8+CD57+ T cells (not recorded which) from PBMCs. The receptor comes from a human donor in good health, serving as a control.

The CDR3 spells CSASNSGGTGTYEQYF. In nucleotides, the CDR3 is TGCAGTGCTAGTAACTCGGGAGGTACAGGGACCTACGAGCAGTACTTC. This chain uses TRBV20-1 with TRBJ2-7, with D possibly being TRBD2 (7 bases). Per the germline V gene, CDR1 is DFQATT and CDR2 is SNEGSKA (reference sequence). V was cut by 3 bases and J by 2 bases, with 20 bases left in between. This CDR3 is 16 amino acids long.